These 8 T cell receptor beta chains originate from one sample sequenced in a study of T cell changes during pregnancy in multiple sclerosis. TCRdb's copy holds only in-frame clones and misses some; the assay was immunoSEQ multiplex PCR. The table shows 30,000 to 40,000 clones, with around 90% occurring only once. The sample here was CD4+ T cells from peripheral blood mononuclear cells, taken in the third trimester of pregnancy. These receptors came from a female donor in good health, enrolled as a control in a pregnancy study.

This clone has just one count. For the CDR3, the DNA is TGTGCCAGCAGTTCCCAGCGGGGGCGAAACATTCAGTACTTC. Translated: CASSSQRGRNIQYF. V usage is TRBV28 and J usage is TRBJ2-4; 8 bases match TRBD2. V shed 4 bases, J shed 6 bases, and the junction held 5 bases outside the gene matches. CDR1 and CDR2 (germline): MDHEN, SYDVKM. This CDR3 has 14 residues. Supplemented by reference TRBV28 and TRBJ2-4, the full variable domain reads DVKVTQSSRYLVKRTGEKVFLECVQDMDHENMFWYRQDPGLGLRLIYFSYDVKMKEKGDIPEGYSVSREKKERFSLILESASTNQTSMYLCASSSQRGRNIQYFGAGTRLSVL.

The chain joins TRBV2 to TRBJ1-2; D uncertain. Germline V gene sequence: CDR1 SNHLY, CDR2 FYNNEI. The V end lost 4 bases, the J end lost 3 bases, and 12 bases lay between the germline ends. The CDR3 loop spans 14 amino acids. This chain's CDR3 is CASSGYRIDYGYTF. The CDR3 DNA follows: TGTGCCAGCAGTGGGTACAGAATAGACTATGGCTACACCTTC.

The V call is TRBV9, the J call TRBJ1-3; 7 bases match TRBD1. This CDR3 has 13 amino acids. The ends lost 3 bases at V and 3 bases at J; junction bases unmatched: 0. CDR1 is SGDLS and CDR2 is YYNGEE in the germline V gene. The CDR3 DNA reads as TGTGCCAGCAGCGCAGGGGGTGGAAACACCATATATTTT. This codes for CASSAGGGNTIYF.

This clone is medium-sized in the sample. The chain's CDR3 is CASSLEGATYGYTF. The CDR3 nucleotides are TGCGCCAGCAGCTTGGAGGGGGCGACCTATGGCTACACCTTC. The V call is TRBV5-1, the J call TRBJ1-2, with TRBD1 identical over 7 bases. CDR3 length: 14 residues. The germline gives CDR1 SGHRS, CDR2 YFSETQ. Losses at the gene ends were 0 bases for V and 4 bases for J; bases not matched to a gene: 3. The whole variable domain, remainder taken from reference TRBV5-1 and TRBJ1-2, is KAGVTQTPRYLIKTRGQQVTLSCSPISGHRSVSWYQQTPGQGLQFLFEYFSETQRNKGNFPGRFSGRQFSNSRSEMNVSTLELGDSALYLCASSLEGATYGYTFGSGTRLTVV.

V usage is TRBV6-1 and J usage is TRBJ2-5, with D possibly being TRBD2 (5 bases). The CDR3 consists of 12 residues. Germline V gene lookup returns CDR1 MNHNS and CDR2 SASEGT. V dropped 6 bases and J dropped 11 bases, with 16 bases sitting between them. The DNA for the CDR3 is TGTGCCAGCAGCGGGAAGGGCAGGTCACAGTACTTC. Its translation is CASSGKGRSQYF.

CDR3 DNA: TGTGCCAGCAGTATCGCCTTTACAGGGGTGCATGGCTATGGCTACACCTTC. This translates into CASSIAFTGVHGYGYTF. The V call is TRBV27, the J call TRBJ1-2; 7 bases are shared with TRBD1. This CDR3 region has 17 residues. Germline CDR1 MNHEY, CDR2 SMNVEV (reference sequence). Trimming removed 5 bases from V and 4 bases from J; junction bases left unmatched: 16.

This sequence joins TRBV21-1 and TRBJ2-1; TRBD1, the table's D call, was not compared with the DNA. TRBV21-1 is reported as a pseudogene. The CDR3 spans 17 residues. The CDR3 nucleotides read TGTGCCAGCAGCCGAGCCTCACAGGGCATCGCTTACAATGAGCAGTTCTTC. Translated: CASSRASQGIAYNEQFF.

The CDR3 sequence is CATSRDVTNRYEQYF. The CDR3 DNA reads as TGTGCCACCAGCAGAGATGTGACTAACCGGTACGAGCAGTACTTC. V gene TRBV15 combines with J gene TRBJ2-7; tentative D call: TRBD2 (5 bases). The CDR3 loop spans 15 amino acids. CDR1 and CDR2 (germline): LNHNV, YYDKDF (reference sequence). V shed 0 bases and J shed 4 bases, with 13 bases lying between them.